This T cell receptor (beta chain) was sequenced during a study of shared clonotypes between healthy human individuals. The CDR3 covers 19 residues. Germline assignment: CDR1 SGHNT and CDR2 YYREEE (reference sequence). The V end was cut by 6 bases, the J end by 5 bases, with 32 bases between. The assay was immunoSEQ multiplex PCR, and TCRdb's table has in-frame clones only and misses some. The data show a few hundred thousand clones, approximately 97% seen once. Sequencing was carried out using naive CD4+ T cells sorted from blood. Subset noted: CD45RA+ positively selected. The chain couples TRBV5-4 to TRBJ2-5; D is perhaps TRBD2 (8 bases). This receptor was obtained from a woman in her thirties in good health. This CDR3 reads CASTAGPRGTAGDEETQYF. DNA of the CDR3: TGTGCCAGCACCGCCGGGCCCCGGGGGACAGCGGGGGACGAGGAGACCCAGTACTTC. Drawing the rest from reference TRBV5-4 and TRBJ2-5, the complete variable domain is ETGVTQSPTHLIKTRGQQVTLRCSSQSGHNTVSWYQQALGQGPQFIFQYYREEENGRGNFPPRFSGLQFPNYSSELNVNALELDDSALYLCASTAGPRGTAGDEETQYFGPGTRLLVL.